One and the same sample provided the 16 T cell receptor beta chains below, sequenced in a study of T cell clusters in autoimmune cytopenias. TRB was amplified from 250 ng of peripheral blood genomic DNA per sample. Multiplex touch-down PCR amplified TRB using TRB-A and TRB-B pools in one tube. With the multiplex PCR reads reprocessed, TCRdb shows one record per CDR3 protein and no DNA. Recorded here are under 8,000 distinct CDR3 sequences; the top ten clones represent 9.5% to 10%. A further study also used this sample, focusing on T cell repertoires in aging, cancer and after chemotherapy.

Sequencing was done on a sample of peripheral blood. The receptors were gathered from a human donor in good health.

The chain has TRBV5-6 and TRBJ1-2. Germline-derived CDR1 and CDR2 are SGHDT and YYEEEE. This CDR3 is 13 amino acids long. The CDR3 loop is CASSLVTDYGYTF. Looking up the rest from reference TRBV5-6 and TRBJ1-2 gives the full variable domain: DAGVTQSPTHLIKTRGQQVTLRCSPKSGHDTVSWYQQALGQGPQFIFQYYEEEERQRGNFPDRFSGHQFPNYSSELNVNALLLGDSALYLCASSLVTDYGYTFGSGTRLTVV.

Its frequency marks this clonotype as medium-sized. The genes are TRBV29-1 and TRBJ1-2; there is no DNA to check the TCRdb D call of TRBD1. In germline, CDR1 is SQVTM, CDR2 ANQGSEA. The CDR3 has 12 amino acids. CDR3 sequence reads: CSVDRDSYGYTF.

The chain carries TRBV19 and TRBJ1-2. CDR1 is LNHDA and CDR2 is SQIVND in the germline V gene (reference sequence). CDR3 size: 14 residues. The CDR3 region is CASSIVPSRWGYTF. Supplemented by reference TRBV19 and TRBJ1-2, the full variable domain reads DGGITQSPKYLFRKEGQNVTLSCEQNLNHDAMYWYRQDPGQGLRLIYYSQIVNDFQKGDIAEGYSVSREKKESFPLTVTSAQKNPTAFYLCASSIVPSRWGYTFGSGTRLTVV.

The chain is built from TRBV12-3 or TRBV12-4 and TRBJ2-3. This CDR3 is 16 amino acids long. CDR3 protein: CASSLRLAGGTDTQYF.

The rearrangement links TRBV11-2 to TRBJ2-7. The CDR3 is made up of 11 amino acids. CDR1 and CDR2 (germline): SGHAT, FQNNGV. This chain's CDR3 is CASSLAYEQYF.

According to its frequency, this clonotype is medium-sized. The rearrangement joins TRBV6-5 to TRBJ2-3; there is no DNA to check the TCRdb D call of TRBD1. Germline loops: CDR1 MNHEY, CDR2 SVGAGI. This CDR3 comprises 14 residues. The CDR3 reads CASSRGSLTDTQYF.

The chain couples TRBV30 to TRBJ2-6. CDR3 length: 15 residues. The germline V gene has CDR1 GTSNPN and CDR2 SVGIG (reference sequence). The chain's CDR3 is CAWSVGTSGANVLTF.

The J gene is TRBJ1-2, the V gene TRBV12-3 or TRBV12-4. The CDR3 is 13 residues long. The CDR3 sequence: CASSLVTANGYTF.

This clonotype is classed as medium-sized by frequency. The chain combines TRBV6-5 with TRBJ2-5; TCRdb's assignment of TRBD1 cannot be checked, as there is no DNA. Germline lookup yields CDR1 MNHEY and CDR2 SVGAGI. CDR3 length equals 15 residues. CDR3: CASRGNRGLWETQYF.

The chain joins TRBV5-5 to TRBJ2-2; TCRdb selects TRBD2, and the lack of DNA leaves this call unchecked. Germline V gene lookup returns CDR1 SGHKS and CDR2 YYEKEE (reference sequence). The CDR3 totals 17 residues. CDR3: CASSGTRTSGGAGELFF. Full variable domain (rest looked up from reference TRBV5-5 and TRBJ2-2): DAGVTQSPTHLIKTRGQQVTLRCSPISGHKSVSWYQQVLGQGPQFIFQYYEKEERGRGNFPDRFSARQFPNYSSELNVNALLLGDSALYLCASSGTRTSGGAGELFFGEGSRLTVL.

This sequence joins TRBV6-1 and TRBJ1-5; without DNA, the TCRdb call of TRBD1 cannot be checked. This CDR3 region has 17 residues. Germline V CDR1 and CDR2: MNHNS, SASEGT. CDR3 loop: CASSEEAPLYSNQPQHF.

V and J are TRBV6-6 and TRBJ2-1; the TCRdb call, TRBD1, lacks DNA for checking. CDR3 size: 17 residues. Germline assignment: CDR1 MNHNY and CDR2 SVGAGI (reference sequence). CDR3 region: CASSYSREGRGDNEQFF.

V usage is TRBV6-6 and J usage is TRBJ2-1; TCRdb's D call, TRBD1, is unchecked because there is no DNA. The CDR3 totals 14 residues. Germline CDR1 MNHNY, CDR2 SVGAGI (reference sequence). CDR3: CASLIGGASNEQFF.

J is TRBJ2-3 and V is TRBV7-6; no DNA is available, so the TRBD2 call from TCRdb remains unchecked. The CDR3 has 14 amino acids. Germline loops: CDR1 SGHVS, CDR2 FNYEAQ. CDR3 residues: CASSKLVNTDTQYF.

This clonotype registers medium-sized (0.01 to 0.1%) by frequency. J is TRBJ2-2 and V is TRBV19; as DNA is missing, the TRBD2 call by TCRdb cannot be tested. The CDR3 totals 15 residues. Germline V gene lookup returns CDR1 LNHDA and CDR2 SQIVND (reference sequence). The CDR3 reads CASSPRDWFSGELFF.

This chain uses TRBV7-2 with TRBJ2-5; TCRdb selects TRBD2, and the lack of DNA leaves this call unchecked. The CDR3 contains 16 residues. Germline V gene data show CDR1 as SGHTA and CDR2 as FQGNSA. The CDR3: CASSTRTSGGYETQYF. The full variable domain, with the rest looked up from reference TRBV7-2 and TRBJ2-5, is GAGVSQSPSNKVTEKGKDVELRCDPISGHTALYWYRQSLGQGLEFLIYFQGNSAPDKSGLPSDRFSAERTGGSVSTLTIQRTQQEDSAVYLCASSTRTSGGYETQYFGPGTRLLVL.